The entry below gives a single T cell receptor (beta chain) sequence along with its context. Its antigen remains unknown. Amplification used 60 Vbeta primers and 13 Jbeta primers. Generated by immunoSEQ multiplex PCR, the TCRdb table keeps only in-frame clones and is missing some. This repertoire shows about 89,000 clones, around 9.6% found once; its top ten account for 4.5% to 6.5%. The data originate from a study of cytomegalovirus exposure and HLA in healthy donors. Study conclusions and caveats: TCR association rates varied by HLA locus in a later analysis, with DRB1 highest and HLA-C lowest.

V shed 3 bases and J shed 1 base, with 9 bases lying between them. The germline V gene encodes CDR1 MGHDK and CDR2 SYGVNS. The CDR3 loop spans 15 amino acids. The sample comprised PBMCs. The source of this sequence is a man aged 45-65 years in good health and CMV-seropositive. This chain joins TRBV25-1 and TRBJ2-2, with D unclear. The CDR3 DNA reads as TGTGCCAGCAGTGATCCGCGGAGGAACACCGGGGAGCTGTTTTTT. Amino acids: CASSDPRRNTGELFF.